The following is a T cell receptor (beta chain) sequence with its context. The method was immunoSEQ multiplex PCR; TCRdb's version includes in-frame clones alone and lacks a portion of them. The profile covers 60,000 or so clones, with 88% appearing a single time and 3.8% taken by the ten largest. This sample is part of a study of control samples from healthy donors and cancer patients. Trimming removed 2 bases from V and 9 bases from J, with 11 bases in between. The CDR3 is 13 amino acids. Germline assignment: CDR1 SGHTA and CDR2 FQGNSA. The specimen sequenced was blood. This rearrangement joins TRBV7-2 to TRBJ2-1; TRBD2 is a possible D gene (7 bases). This clonotype was obtained from a man aged 50 or older in good health. The CDR3 bases are TGTGCCAGCAGCTTACGAGGGGGGGGTGAGCAGTTCTTC. Amino acid sequence: CASSLRGGGEQFF.